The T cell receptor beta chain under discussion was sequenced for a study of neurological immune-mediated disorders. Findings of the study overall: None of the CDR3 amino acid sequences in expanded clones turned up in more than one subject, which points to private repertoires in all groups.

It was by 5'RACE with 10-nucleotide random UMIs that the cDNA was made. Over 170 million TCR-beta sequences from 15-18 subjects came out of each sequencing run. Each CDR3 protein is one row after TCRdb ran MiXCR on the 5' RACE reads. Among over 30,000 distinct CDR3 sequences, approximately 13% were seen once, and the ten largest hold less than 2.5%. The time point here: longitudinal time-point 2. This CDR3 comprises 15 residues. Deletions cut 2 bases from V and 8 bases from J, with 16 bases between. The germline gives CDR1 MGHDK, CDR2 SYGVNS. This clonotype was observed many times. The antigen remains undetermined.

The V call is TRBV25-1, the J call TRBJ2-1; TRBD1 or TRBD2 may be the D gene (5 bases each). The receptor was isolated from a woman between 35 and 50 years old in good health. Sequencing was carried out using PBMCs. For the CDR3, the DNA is TGTGCCAGCAGTGAAGCAGGGAGTGGTTCCGATGAGCAGTTCTTC. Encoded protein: CASSEAGSGSDEQFF.